These 7 T cell receptor beta chains came from one sample sequenced in a study of blood T cell repertoires in COVID-19. Measured with immunoSEQ multiplex PCR; TCRdb has only the in-frame clones, and not every one. The sample has roughly 150,000 clones, 85% seen once. The sequencing input was peripheral blood. Receptors were obtained from a woman aged 80 or over with COVID-19, enrolled during active disease.

This clone was observed once. The V and J genes are TRBV5-5 and TRBJ2-7; D perhaps matches TRBD2 (5 bases). CDR3 size: 14 residues. Germline CDR1 reads SGHKS; CDR2 reads YYEKEE (reference sequence). With 0 bases removed from V and 5 bases from J, the gap between germline ends came to 12 bases. CDR3 region: CASSLGGSINEQYF. The CDR3 nucleotides are TGTGCCAGCAGCTTGGGAGGGAGTATAAACGAGCAGTACTTC.

The chain combines TRBV10-3 with TRBJ1-3, with a weak D call TRBD1 (5 bases). V gave up 8 bases and J gave up 4 bases, with 9 bases separating them. The CDR3 spans 12 residues. Germline V gives CDR1 ENHRY, CDR2 SYGVKD. CDR3 protein: CAIPGEGNTIYF. In DNA form, the CDR3 reads TGTGCCATCCCGGGGGAGGGAAACACCATATATTTT.

This clone was found once. V and J are TRBV5-4 and TRBJ2-3; TRBD1 matches 12 bases. In germline, CDR1 is SGHNT, CDR2 YYREEE (reference sequence). After removal of 2 bases from V and 6 bases from J, the junction contained 4 bases not matched to a gene. CDR3 length equals 15 residues. The CDR3 region has the DNA TGTGCCAGCAGCTTTGCGGGACAGGGGGCCGATACGCAGTATTTT. Its translation is CASSFAGQGADTQYF.

This clone came up once. The chain recombines TRBV28 with TRBJ1-2; D is undetermined. Germline CDR1 and CDR2: MDHEN and SYDVKM. This CDR3 is built from 13 residues. Trimming left V 10 bases short and J 3 bases short, with 15 bases between. Written as DNA, the CDR3 is TGTGCCACCCAGTCCTCGCGGGACTATGGCTACACCTTC. This encodes CATQSSRDYGYTF.

This clone has just one count. The V and J genes are TRBV11-2 and TRBJ1-5; 8 bases match TRBD1. V lost 2 bases and J lost 2; bases outside the gene matches: 8. Germline V CDR1 and CDR2: SGHAT, FQNNGV. This CDR3 region has 17 residues. The DNA of the CDR3 is TGTGCCAGCAGCTTAATGCCCGGGACAGGTGGCAATCAGCCCCAGCATTTT. Protein product: CASSLMPGTGGNQPQHF.

Only one count was recorded for this clone. The chain links TRBV10-2 to TRBJ2-7; 10 bases agree with TRBD1. Trimming at V came to 3 bases and at J to 2 bases, leaving 4 bases not matched to a gene. The CDR3 runs to 15 residues. In germline, CDR1 is WSHSY, CDR2 SAAADI. The CDR3 loop reads CASSDPGTGAYEQYF. CDR3 in DNA: TGCGCCAGCAGTGATCCCGGGACAGGGGCCTACGAGCAGTACTTC.

This clone occurred a few times. The DNA for the CDR3 is TGTGCCAGCAGTTACTCCCCCCTCCAGGGCGACACTGAAGCTTTCTTT. Its protein product is CASSYSPLQGDTEAFF. V is TRBV6-6 and J is TRBJ1-1, with TRBD1 as a possible D gene (5 bases). Trimming pared 0 bases from V and 3 bases from J, leaving 14 bases between. The CDR3 spans 16 residues. Germline CDR1 reads MNHNY; CDR2 reads SVGAGI (reference sequence).